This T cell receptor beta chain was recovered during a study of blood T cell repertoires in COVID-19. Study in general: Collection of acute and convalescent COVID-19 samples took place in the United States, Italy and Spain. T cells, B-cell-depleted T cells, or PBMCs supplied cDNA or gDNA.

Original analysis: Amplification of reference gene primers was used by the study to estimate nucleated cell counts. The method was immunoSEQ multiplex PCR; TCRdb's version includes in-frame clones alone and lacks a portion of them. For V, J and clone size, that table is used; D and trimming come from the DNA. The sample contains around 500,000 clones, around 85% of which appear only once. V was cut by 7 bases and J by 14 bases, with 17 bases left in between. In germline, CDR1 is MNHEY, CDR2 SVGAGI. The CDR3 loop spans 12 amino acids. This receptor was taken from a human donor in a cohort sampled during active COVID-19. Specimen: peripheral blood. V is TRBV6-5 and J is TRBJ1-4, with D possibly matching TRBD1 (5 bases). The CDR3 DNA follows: TGTGCCAGCAAAGACCGGGACTTTGCCCTGTTTTTT. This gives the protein CASKDRDFALFF.